This T cell receptor (beta chain) was found in a study of T-cell reconstitution after alpha-beta-depleted transplantation in children. Notes on this clonotype: The target antigen is unknown.

General study results and limits: Recipient T cells and thymic progenitors that survived were the source of the high TCRbeta diversity seen at day 60 in some patients.

TCRbeta library preparation incorporated unique molecular identifiers. TCRdb fed the PCR reads into MiXCR, producing one record per CDR3 protein. The table includes 490,000 or so distinct CDR3 sequences, roughly a tenth detected once. Germline V gene lookup returns CDR1 ENHRY and CDR2 SYGVKD. This CDR3 has 15 amino acids. V trimming: 3 bases; J trimming: 7 bases; junction bases outside the gene matches: 6. The sample was PBMCs, taken before TCRalphabeta/CD19-depleted stem cell transplant. The chain carries TRBV10-3 and TRBJ2-1, with 10 bases that match TRBD2. The clonotype was recovered from a child aged 2 to 15 with inherited bone marrow failure, due to receive a stem cell transplant. In DNA, the CDR3 is TGTGCCATCAGTGATTTAGCGGGAGGAAGAAATGAGCAGTTCTTC. This translates into CAISDLAGGRNEQFF.